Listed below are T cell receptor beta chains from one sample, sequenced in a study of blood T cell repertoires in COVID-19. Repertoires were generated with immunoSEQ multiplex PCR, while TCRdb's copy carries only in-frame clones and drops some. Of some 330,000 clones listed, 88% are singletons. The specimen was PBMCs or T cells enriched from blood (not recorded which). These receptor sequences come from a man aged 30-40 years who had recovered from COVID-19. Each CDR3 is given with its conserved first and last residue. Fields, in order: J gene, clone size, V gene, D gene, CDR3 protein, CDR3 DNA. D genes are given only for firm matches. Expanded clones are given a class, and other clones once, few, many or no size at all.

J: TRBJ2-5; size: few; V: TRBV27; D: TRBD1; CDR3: CASSPQRGRGETQYF; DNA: TGTGCCAGCAGCCCCCAGAGGGGGCGCGGGGAGACCCAGTACTTC
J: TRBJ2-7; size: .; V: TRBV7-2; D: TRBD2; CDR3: CASSIGTSGAKRYEQYF; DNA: TGTGCCAGCAGCATCGGGACTAGCGGGGCTAAGAGGTACGAGCAGTACTTC
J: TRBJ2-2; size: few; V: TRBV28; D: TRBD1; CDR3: CASSLGGQGTGELFF; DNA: TGTGCCAGCAGTTTGGGGGGACAGGGGACCGGGGAGCTGTTTTTT
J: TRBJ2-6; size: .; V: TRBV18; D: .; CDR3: CASSRRAGGANVLTF; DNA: TGTGCCAGCTCACGCAGGGCTGGTGGGGCCAACGTCCTGACTTTC
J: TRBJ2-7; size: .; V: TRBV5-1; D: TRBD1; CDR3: CASSTGQGTYEQYF; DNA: TGCGCCAGCAGCACGGGACAGGGCACCTACGAGCAGTACTTC
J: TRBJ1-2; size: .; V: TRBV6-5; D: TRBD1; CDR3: CASSNQGASGYTF; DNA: TGTGCCAGCAGTAACCAGGGGGCTAGTGGCTACACCTTC
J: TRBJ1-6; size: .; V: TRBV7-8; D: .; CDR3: CASSFQGLNSPLHF; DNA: TGTGCCAGCAGCTTTCAGGGGCTGAATTCACCCCTCCACTTT
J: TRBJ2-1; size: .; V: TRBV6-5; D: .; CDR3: CASSYGVGLHNEQFF; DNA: TGTGCCAGCAGTTACGGCGTGGGACTCCACAATGAGCAGTTCTTC
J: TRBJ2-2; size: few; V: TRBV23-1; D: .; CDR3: CASSDLRGPGVPGELFF; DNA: TGCGCCAGCAGCGACCTACGGGGACCAGGGGTGCCCGGGGAGCTGTTTTTT
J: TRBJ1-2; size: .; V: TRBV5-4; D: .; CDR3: CASMRQTSNYGYTF; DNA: TGTGCCAGCATGAGGCAGACCTCTAACTATGGCTACACCTTC
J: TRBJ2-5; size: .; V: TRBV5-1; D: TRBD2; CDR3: CASSLVGLAGGTQETQYF; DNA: TGCGCCAGCAGCTTGGTAGGACTAGCGGGGGGGACCCAAGAGACCCAGTACTTC
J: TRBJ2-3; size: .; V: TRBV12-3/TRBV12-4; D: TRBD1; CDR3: CASRRQGRDTQYF; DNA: TGTGCCAGCAGGAGACAGGGGCGAGATACGCAGTATTTT
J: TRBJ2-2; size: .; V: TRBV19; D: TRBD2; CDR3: CASSTLAGVSTGELFF; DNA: TGTGCCAGTAGCACTCTAGCGGGGGTCTCCACCGGGGAGCTGTTTTTT
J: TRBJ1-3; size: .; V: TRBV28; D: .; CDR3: CASRAAGAGNTIYF; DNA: TGTGCCAGCAGGGCCGCGGGGGCTGGAAACACCATATATTTT
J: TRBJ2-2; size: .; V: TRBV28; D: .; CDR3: CASSLISGFSTGELFF; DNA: TGTGCCAGCAGTTTGATTAGCGGATTCTCCACCGGGGAGCTGTTTTTT
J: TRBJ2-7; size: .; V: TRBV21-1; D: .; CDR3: CASRRGGIHEQYF; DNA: TGTGCCAGCAGGCGGGGGGGCATCCACGAGCAGTACTTC
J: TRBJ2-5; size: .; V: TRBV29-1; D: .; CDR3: CSVSGADQETQYF; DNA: TGCAGCGTTTCAGGGGCCGATCAAGAGACCCAGTACTTC
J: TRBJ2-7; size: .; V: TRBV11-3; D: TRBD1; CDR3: CASSDRDRGANEQYF; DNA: TGTGCCAGCAGCGATCGGGACAGGGGAGCCAACGAGCAGTACTTC
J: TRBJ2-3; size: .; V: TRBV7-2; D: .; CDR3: CASTLVPTSTDTQYF; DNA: TGTGCCAGCACCCTAGTCCCTACTAGCACAGATACGCAGTATTTT
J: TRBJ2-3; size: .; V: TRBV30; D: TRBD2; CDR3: CAWGTSGILDF; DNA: TGTGCCTGGGGGACTAGCGGAATTCTAGATTTT
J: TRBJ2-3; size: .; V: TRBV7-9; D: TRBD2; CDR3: CASSFLSGGNTDTQYF; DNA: TGTGCCAGCAGCTTCCTTAGCGGGGGGAACACAGATACGCAGTATTTT
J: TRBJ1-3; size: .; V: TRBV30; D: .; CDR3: CAWSRGYLAGNTIYF; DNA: TGTGCCTGGAGTCGGGGGTACCTCGCTGGAAACACCATATATTTT
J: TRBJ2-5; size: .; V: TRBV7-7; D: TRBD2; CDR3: CASSLAWDSGGLETQYF; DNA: TGTGCCAGCAGCTTAGCCTGGGATAGCGGGGGGTTGGAGACCCAGTACTTC
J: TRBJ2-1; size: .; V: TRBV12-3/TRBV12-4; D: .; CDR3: CASSPRNEQFF; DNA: TGTGCCAGCAGTCCGAGAAATGAGCAGTTCTTC
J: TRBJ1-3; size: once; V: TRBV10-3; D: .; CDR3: CAISESKGEKLSGNTIYF; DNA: TGTGCCATCAGTGAGTCGAAGGGGGAAAAACTTTCTGGAAACACCATATATTTT
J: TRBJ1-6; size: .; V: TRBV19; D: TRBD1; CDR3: CASRPGTANSPLHF; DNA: TGTGCCAGTAGGCCCGGGACAGCCAATTCACCCCTCCACTTT
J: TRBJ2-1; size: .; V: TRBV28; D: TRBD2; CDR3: CASSLGLGTFF; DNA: TGTGCCAGCAGTTTGGGACTAGGAACGTTCTTC
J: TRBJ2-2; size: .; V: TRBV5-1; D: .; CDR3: CASSLAVTGELFF; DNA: TGCGCCAGCAGCTTGGCGGTGACCGGGGAGCTGTTTTTT
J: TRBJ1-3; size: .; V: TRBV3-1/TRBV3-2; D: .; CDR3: CASSQRVGSQLFGNTIYF; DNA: TGTGCCAGCAGCCAACGTGTCGGGAGTCAGCTATTCGGAAACACCATATATTTT
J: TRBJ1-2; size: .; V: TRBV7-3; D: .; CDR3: CASSSGTGNYGYTF; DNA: TGTGCCAGCAGCTCGGGGACTGGGAACTATGGCTACACCTTC
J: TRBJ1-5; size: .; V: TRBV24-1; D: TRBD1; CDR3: CATRGAGGQPQHF; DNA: TGTGCCACCAGAGGGGCAGGGGGCCAGCCCCAGCATTTT
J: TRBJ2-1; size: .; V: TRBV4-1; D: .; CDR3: CASRPYWSGSYNEQFF; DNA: TGCGCCAGCAGACCTTATTGGTCGGGCTCCTACAATGAGCAGTTCTTC
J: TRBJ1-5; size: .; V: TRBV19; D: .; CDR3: CASRSVGGESNQPQHF; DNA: TGTGCCAGTAGATCGGTGGGGGGGGAGAGCAATCAGCCCCAGCATTTT
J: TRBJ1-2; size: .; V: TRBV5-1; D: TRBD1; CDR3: CASSLGDGQGYGYTF; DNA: TGCGCCAGCAGCTTGGGCGACGGACAGGGCTATGGCTACACCTTC
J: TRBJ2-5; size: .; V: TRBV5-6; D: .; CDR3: CASSKMVGDQETQYF; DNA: TGTGCCAGCAGCAAGATGGTAGGGGACCAAGAGACCCAGTACTTC
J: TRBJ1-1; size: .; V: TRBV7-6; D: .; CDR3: CASSLVGEKNTEAFF; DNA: TGTGCCAGCAGCTTAGTTGGAGAAAAGAACACTGAAGCTTTCTTT
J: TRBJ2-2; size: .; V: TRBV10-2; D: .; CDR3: CASSVRLNTGELFF; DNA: TGCGCCAGCAGCGTTAGACTGAACACCGGGGAGCTGTTTTTT
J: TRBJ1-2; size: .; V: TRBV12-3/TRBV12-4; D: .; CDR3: CASSSTGLGGYTF; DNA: TGTGCCAGCAGTTCAACAGGGCTAGGAGGCTACACCTTC
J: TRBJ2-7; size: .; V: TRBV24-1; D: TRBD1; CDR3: CATSDWDSPYEQYF; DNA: TGTGCCACCAGTGATTGGGACAGCCCCTACGAGCAGTACTTC
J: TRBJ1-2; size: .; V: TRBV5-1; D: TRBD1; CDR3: CASSPAGTVNGYTF; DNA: TGCGCCAGCAGCCCCGCCGGGACAGTAAATGGCTACACCTTC
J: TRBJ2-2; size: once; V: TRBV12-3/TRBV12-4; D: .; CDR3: CASSLAGPGELFF; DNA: TGTGCCAGCAGTTTGGCAGGTCCCGGGGAGCTGTTTTTT
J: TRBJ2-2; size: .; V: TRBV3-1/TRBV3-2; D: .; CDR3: CASSQGPHTGELFF; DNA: TGTGCCAGCAGCCAAGGGCCTCACACCGGGGAGCTGTTTTTT
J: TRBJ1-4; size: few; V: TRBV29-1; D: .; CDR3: CSASFQGYATNEKLFF; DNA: TGCAGCGCCTCTTTTCAGGGGTATGCAACTAATGAAAAACTGTTTTTT
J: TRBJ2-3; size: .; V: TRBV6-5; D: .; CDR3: CASGDRTDTQYF; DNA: TGTGCCAGCGGAGACCGCACAGATACGCAGTATTTT
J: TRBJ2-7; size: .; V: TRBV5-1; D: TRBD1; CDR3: CASSLGAGQGAYEQYF; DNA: TGCGCCAGCAGCTTGGGAGCGGGACAGGGGGCCTACGAGCAGTACTTC
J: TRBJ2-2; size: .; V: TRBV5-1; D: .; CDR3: CASSLGAGAANTGELFF; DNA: TGCGCCAGCAGCTTGGGGGCCGGTGCCGCGAACACCGGGGAGCTGTTTTTT
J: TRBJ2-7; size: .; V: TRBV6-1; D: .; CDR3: CASSETGSYEQYF; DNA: TGTGCCAGCAGTGAAACAGGGTCCTACGAGCAGTACTTC
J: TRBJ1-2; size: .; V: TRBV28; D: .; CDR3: CASSAGSSEADGYTF; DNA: TGTGCCAGCAGTGCCGGGAGTTCAGAAGCGGATGGCTACACCTTC
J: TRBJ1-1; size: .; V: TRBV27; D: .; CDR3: CASSPLRGVHTEAFF; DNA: TGTGCCAGCAGCCCCCTGCGGGGGGTGCACACTGAAGCTTTCTTT
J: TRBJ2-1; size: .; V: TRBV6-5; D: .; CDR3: CASSTTGKQFF; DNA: TGTGCCAGCAGTACGACAGGAAAGCAGTTCTTC
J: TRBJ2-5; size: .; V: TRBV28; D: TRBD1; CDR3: CASRGQQGTQETQYF; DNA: TGTGCCAGCAGGGGGCAACAGGGGACGCAAGAGACCCAGTACTTC
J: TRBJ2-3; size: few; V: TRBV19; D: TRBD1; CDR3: CARKFLQGADTQYF; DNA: TGTGCCAGGAAATTTTTGCAGGGGGCAGATACGCAGTATTTT
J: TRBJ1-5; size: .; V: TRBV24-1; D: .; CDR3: CATSDTQGYQPQHF; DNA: TGTGCCACCAGTGATACACAGGGTTATCAGCCCCAGCATTTT